This T cell receptor beta chain was obtained from a study of shared clonotypes between healthy human individuals. The CDR3 has 15 residues. Trimming pared 0 bases from V and 2 bases from J, leaving 10 bases between. The germline V gene encodes CDR1 MNHNY and CDR2 SVGAGI (reference sequence). Here immunoSEQ multiplex PCR was the method, and the copy in TCRdb shows in-frame clones only, minus some. The profile shows millions of clones, roughly 92% of them singletons. The clonotype was recovered from a young man in good health. The chain carries TRBV6-6 and TRBJ1-1; D is unresolved. Source material: naive CD4+ T cells sorted from blood. Subset in this sample: CD45RA+ positively selected. The chain's CDR3 is CASSYSKRSNTEAFF. CDR3 DNA: TGTGCCAGCAGTTACTCAAAGCGCTCCAACACTGAAGCTTTCTTT.